Sequencing of this TCR beta chain was carried out in a study of shared clonotypes between healthy human individuals. Study context: The donors, a couple of women and a few men, were aged 18 to 49.

This CDR3 comprises 15 residues. From germline, CDR1 is SGHAT and CDR2 FQNNGV. After removal of 5 bases from V and 1 base from J, the junction contained 3 bases not matched to a gene. Clones were sequenced by immunoSEQ multiplex PCR, and TCRdb holds only the in-frame ones, with some missing. The table includes 400,000 to 550,000 clones, around 80% detected once. Concerning this clone: Its antigen is currently unknown. This CDR3 is also generated by other DNA sequences in the sample.

General observations from the study: Collection of samples was limited to blood; tissue repertoires likely differ. The low donor count limited represented genetic and exposure-history diversity.

J is TRBJ2-7 and V is TRBV11-2; 12 bases are a match to TRBD2. This TCR was sampled from a woman in her thirties or forties in good health. Some clones in this sample may be carry-over from other donors' samples. Sequences were obtained from PBMCs. The CDR3: CASSQGLAGSYEQYF. CDR3 sequence (DNA): TGTGCCAGCAGCCAAGGACTAGCGGGATCCTACGAGCAGTACTTC.